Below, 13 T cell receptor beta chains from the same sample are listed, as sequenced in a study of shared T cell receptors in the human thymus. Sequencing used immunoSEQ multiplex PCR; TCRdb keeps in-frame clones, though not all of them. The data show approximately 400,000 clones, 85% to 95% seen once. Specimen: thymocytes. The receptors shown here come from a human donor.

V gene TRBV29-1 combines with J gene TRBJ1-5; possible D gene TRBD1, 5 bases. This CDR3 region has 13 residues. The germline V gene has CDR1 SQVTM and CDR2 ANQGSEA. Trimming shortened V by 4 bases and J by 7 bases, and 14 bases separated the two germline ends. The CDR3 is CSVVEVRGQPQHF. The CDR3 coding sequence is TGCAGCGTTGTCGAGGTGAGGGGACAGCCCCAGCATTTT. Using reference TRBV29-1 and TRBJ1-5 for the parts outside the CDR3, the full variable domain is SAVISQKPSRDICQRGTSLTIQCQVDSQVTMMFWYRQQPGQSLTLIATANQGSEATYESGFVIDKFPISRPNLTFSTLTVSNMSPEDSSIYLCSVVEVRGQPQHFGDGTRLSIL.

The CDR3 sequence is CASSANHNEQFF. The DNA of the CDR3 is TGTGCCAGCAGTGCAAACCACAATGAGCAGTTCTTC. This rearrangement joins TRBV28 to TRBJ2-1; D unclear. Trimming removed 5 bases from V and 5 bases from J, with 7 bases in between. In germline, CDR1 is MDHEN, CDR2 SYDVKM. The CDR3 runs to 12 residues. The full variable domain, rest sourced from reference TRBV28 and TRBJ2-1, is DVKVTQSSRYLVKRTGEKVFLECVQDMDHENMFWYRQDPGLGLRLIYFSYDVKMKEKGDIPEGYSVSREKKERFSLILESASTNQTSMYLCASSANHNEQFFGPGTRLTVL.

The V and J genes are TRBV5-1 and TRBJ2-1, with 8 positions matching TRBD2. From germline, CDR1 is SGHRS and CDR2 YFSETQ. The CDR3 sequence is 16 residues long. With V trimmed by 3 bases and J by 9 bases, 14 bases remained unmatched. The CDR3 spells CASSWELAVRVSEQFF. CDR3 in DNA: TGCGCCAGCAGCTGGGAACTAGCGGTTAGGGTCAGTGAGCAGTTCTTC.

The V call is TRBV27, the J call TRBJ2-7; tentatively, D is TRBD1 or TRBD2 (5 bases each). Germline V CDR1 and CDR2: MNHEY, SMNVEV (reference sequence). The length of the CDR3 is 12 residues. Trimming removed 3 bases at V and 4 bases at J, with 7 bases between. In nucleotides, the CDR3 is TGTGCCAGCAGTTTTGGGGGATACGAGCAGTACTTC. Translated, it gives CASSFGGYEQYF.

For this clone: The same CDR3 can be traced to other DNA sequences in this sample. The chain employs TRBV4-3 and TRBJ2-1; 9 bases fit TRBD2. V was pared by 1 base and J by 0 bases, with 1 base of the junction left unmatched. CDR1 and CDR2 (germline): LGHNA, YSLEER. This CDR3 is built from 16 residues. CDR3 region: CASSQGSGSSYNEQFF. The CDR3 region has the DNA TGCGCCAGCAGCCAAGGTAGCGGGAGCTCCTACAATGAGCAGTTCTTC.

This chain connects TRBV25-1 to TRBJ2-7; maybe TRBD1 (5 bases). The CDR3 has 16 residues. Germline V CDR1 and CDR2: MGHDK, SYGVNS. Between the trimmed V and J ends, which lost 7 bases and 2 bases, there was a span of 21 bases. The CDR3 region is CASTLKGLSGTYEQYF. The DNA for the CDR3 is TGTGCCAGCACTCTCAAGGGGCTCTCTGGGACCTACGAGCAGTACTTC.

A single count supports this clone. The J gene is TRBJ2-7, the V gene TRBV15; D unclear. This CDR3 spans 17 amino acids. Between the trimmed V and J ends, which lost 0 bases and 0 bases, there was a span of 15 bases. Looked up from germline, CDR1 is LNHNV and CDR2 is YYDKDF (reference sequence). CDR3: CATSRDLGFISSYEQYF. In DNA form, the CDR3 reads TGTGCCACCAGCAGAGATCTTGGCTTTATCAGCTCCTACGAGCAGTACTTC.

In nucleotides, the CDR3 is TGTGCCAGCAGCCACCCCCCCGGGACAGGGTCCTACGAGCAGTACTTC. Its protein product is CASSHPPGTGSYEQYF. The chain employs TRBV7-2 and TRBJ2-7, with TRBD1 identical over 9 bases. Germline V gene lookup returns CDR1 SGHTA and CDR2 FQGNSA. The CDR3 totals 16 residues. V shed 5 bases, J shed 1 base, and the junction held 9 bases outside the gene matches.

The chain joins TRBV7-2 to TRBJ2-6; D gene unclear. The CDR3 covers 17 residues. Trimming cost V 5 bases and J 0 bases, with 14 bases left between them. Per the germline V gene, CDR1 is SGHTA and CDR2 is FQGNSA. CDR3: CASSLTAVDSGANVLTF. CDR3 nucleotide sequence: TGTGCCAGCAGCCTAACAGCAGTCGACTCTGGGGCCAACGTCCTGACTTTC.

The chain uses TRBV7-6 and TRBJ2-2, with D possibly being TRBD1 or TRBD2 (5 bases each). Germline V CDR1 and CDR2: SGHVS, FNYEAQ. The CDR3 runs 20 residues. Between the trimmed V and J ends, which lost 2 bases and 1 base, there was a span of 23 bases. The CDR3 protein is CASSLRSGAGIGLNTGELFF. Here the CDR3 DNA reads TGTGCCAGCAGCTTAAGGTCCGGGGCAGGGATCGGCTTGAACACCGGGGAGCTGTTTTTT.

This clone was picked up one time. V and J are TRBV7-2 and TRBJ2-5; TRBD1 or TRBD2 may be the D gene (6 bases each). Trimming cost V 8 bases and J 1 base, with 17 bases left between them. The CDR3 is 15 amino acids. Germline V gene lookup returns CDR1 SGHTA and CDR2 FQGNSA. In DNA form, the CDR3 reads TGTGCCAGCCCAAAAGGGGGGCGGTTCCAAGAGACCCAGTACTTC. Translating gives CASPKGGRFQETQYF.

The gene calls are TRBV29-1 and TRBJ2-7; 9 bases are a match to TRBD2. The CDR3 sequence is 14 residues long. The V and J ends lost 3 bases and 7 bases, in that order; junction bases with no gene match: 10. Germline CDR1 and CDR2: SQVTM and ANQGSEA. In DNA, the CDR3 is TGCAGCGTTGAGATAGCGGGAGTTCAAGATGAGCAGTACTTC. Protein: CSVEIAGVQDEQYF.

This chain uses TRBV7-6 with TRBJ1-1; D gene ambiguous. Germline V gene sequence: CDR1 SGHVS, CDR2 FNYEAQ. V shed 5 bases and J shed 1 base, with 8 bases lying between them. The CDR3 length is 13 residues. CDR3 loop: CASSTGPNTEAFF. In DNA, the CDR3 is TGTGCCAGCAGCACGGGTCCGAACACTGAAGCTTTCTTT.